The rows below give T cell receptor beta chains drawn from one sample of a study of neurological immune-mediated disorders. TCRdb independently ran MiXCR on the 5' RACE reads; one entry per CDR3 protein. This table has roughly 48,000 distinct CDR3 sequences, about 13% appearing once. The sequenced sample was PBMCs. The source is a male donor with HTLV-1-associated myelopathy (HAM/TSP). CDR3s leave out the opening cysteine and the closing phenylalanine or tryptophan. Not all rows give a size; the values are once, few, many and, for expanded clones, a class.

cdr3_length v_call clone_size cdr3_aa
14 TRBV28 many ASSISGGTNTGELF
13 TRBV5-1 many ASSLERGAVDTQY
14 TRBV28 - ASSYGTSGNSYEQY
12 TRBV20-1 many SAQGQEDDEKLF
13 TRBV12-3/TRBV12-4 many ASSLALRDSGPQH
10 TRBV6-2/TRBV6-3 many ASSYRDTEAF
12 TRBV7-8 - ASSLARSRETQY
12 TRBV3-1 many ASSNVARQETQY
12 TRBV20-1 many SAPTGGVNQPQH
15 TRBV20-1 few SALQENHLLAKNIQY
11 TRBV5-6 many ASSEGQSSGYT
11 TRBV20-1 many SASPGGNQPQH
14 TRBV14 many ASSQEGSFSLGEQY
12 TRBV7-2 many ASSLNRGSNEQF
13 TRBV6-5 few ASSYGYEGPDTQY
12 TRBV7-9 - ASSLVQLPDEQY
13 TRBV20-1 medium-sized SARETGSFTDTQY
12 TRBV25-1 many ASSEMTGSPEAF
13 TRBV12-3/TRBV12-4 once AGNRKGAPTGELF
13 TRBV5-1 - ASSSIQGQVYGYT
13 TRBV6-1 many ASRKVVDSYNEQF
12 TRBV5-1 medium-sized ASGVGPHTDTQY
14 TRBV20-1 many SAREVGGRRNSPLH
13 TRBV2 many ASSEDWGSYNEQF
12 TRBV7-2 many ASSLADGLDGYT
13 TRBV5-1 - ASSLGTGEHYGYT
12 TRBV7-9 once ASRAALTNTEAC
13 TRBV5-1 - ASRPASLGKDTQY
11 TRBV9 many ASSVRPNTEAF
11 TRBV20-1 many SPKKGLGGGYT
13 TRBV7-2 many ASSYDRGSYNEQF
10 TRBV5-5 medium-sized ASSLTSYEQY
15 TRBV3-1 many ASSPRPTSGGGDEQF